Listed below are T cell receptor beta chains from one sample, sequenced in a study of CD8+ T cells in alopecia areata. Method: immunoSEQ multiplex PCR; TCRdb's copy keeps in-frame clones and lacks some. The data show hundreds of thousands of clones, roughly 60% seen once. Source: CD4+ T cells sorted from blood, taken at week 24, from a patient treated with tofacitinib. The receptors derive from a human donor with alopecia areata. The CDR3 runs from the conserved cysteine through the conserved F or W. A D gene is named only where the DNA matches it firmly. Only part of the rows carry a size: once, few, many, or a class if the clone is expanded.

TRBV29-1,NA,TRBJ1-2,NA,CSVARGSYGYTF,TGCAGCGTTGCAAGGGGTAGCTATGGCTACACCTTC
TRBV25-1,few,TRBJ2-5,TRBD2,CASSYTSEETQYF,TGTGCCAGCAGTTACACTAGCGAGGAGACCCAGTACTTC
TRBV25-1,NA,TRBJ2-1,TRBD2,CASRGLAAYNEQFF,TGTGCCAGCAGGGGACTAGCGGCTTACAATGAGCAGTTCTTC
TRBV30,few,TRBJ1-1,TRBD1,CAWSRQGEAFF,TGTGCCTGGAGCCGACAGGGAGAAGCTTTCTTT
TRBV29-1,few,TRBJ2-1,NA,CSGRTKSSYNEQFF,TGCAGCGGTCGGACTAAGAGCTCCTACAATGAGCAGTTCTTC
TRBV7-2,NA,TRBJ1-4,TRBD1,CASSLRQGDEKLFF,TGTGCCAGCAGCTTACGACAGGGGGATGAAAAACTGTTTTTT
TRBV5-1,NA,TRBJ2-1,TRBD1,CASSLDRVNEQFF,TGCGCCAGCAGCCTCGACAGGGTAAATGAGCAGTTCTTC
TRBV18,NA,TRBJ2-7,NA,CASSPGTEQYF,TGTGCCAGCTCACCGGGTACCGAGCAGTACTTC
TRBV9,NA,TRBJ1-6,NA,CASSTGNTAGSPLHF,TGTGCCAGCAGCACAGGAAACACAGCGGGTTCACCCCTCCACTTT
TRBV9,NA,TRBJ1-1,NA,CASSVAPGGDSEAFF,TGTGCCAGCAGCGTCGCCCCGGGCGGAGATTCTGAAGCTTTCTTT
TRBV6-5,once,TRBJ2-3,NA,CASSQGSDTQYF,TGTGCCAGCAGCCAGGGTTCAGATACGCAGTATTTT
TRBV7-9,NA,TRBJ2-7,NA,CASSWDGGDEQYF,TGTGCCAGCAGCTGGGACGGAGGGGACGAGCAGTACTTC
TRBV29-1,NA,TRBJ2-5,NA,CSVEPTRADSYQETQYF,TGCAGCGTTGAACCCACACGGGCGGACAGCTACCAAGAGACCCAGTACTTC
TRBV29-1,NA,TRBJ2-7,NA,CSVEDRRDEQYF,TGCAGCGTTGAAGATCGGAGGGACGAGCAGTACTTC
TRBV6-5,NA,TRBJ2-2,NA,CATPLGPGELFF,TGTGCCACCCCCTTAGGCCCCGGGGAGCTGTTTTTT
TRBV9,NA,TRBJ2-5,TRBD1,CASSASGQAEAQYF,TGTGCCAGCAGCGCCTCCGGACAGGCGGAGGCCCAGTACTTC
TRBV7-3,few,TRBJ2-1,TRBD2,CASRSGLAIDEQFF,TGTGCCAGCAGGTCAGGACTAGCGATCGATGAGCAGTTCTTC
TRBV7-9,NA,TRBJ2-7,NA,CASSGADQYF,TGTGCCAGCAGCGGAGCGGATCAGTACTTC
TRBV19,NA,TRBJ2-5,TRBD1,CASSAATGVETQYF,TGTGCCAGTAGTGCAGCTACAGGGGTAGAGACCCAGTACTTC
TRBV7-2,few,TRBJ1-1,NA,CASSYPGQMGVMAFF,TGTGCCAGCAGCTACCCCGGACAGATGGGCGTGATGGCTTTCTTT
TRBV7-2,NA,TRBJ2-7,NA,CASSLGPGSAYEQYF,TGTGCCAGCAGCTTAGGCCCAGGGTCGGCGTACGAGCAGTACTTC
TRBV7-9,NA,TRBJ1-6,NA,CASSLLQGYNSPLHF,TGTGCCAGCAGCTTACTGCAGGGCTATAATTCACCCCTCCACTTT
TRBV29-1,NA,TRBJ2-1,TRBD2,CSVQRLLLAGASYNEQFF,TGCAGCGTCCAAAGGCTCCTTTTAGCGGGGGCTTCCTACAATGAGCAGTTCTTC
TRBV29-1,few,TRBJ2-7,TRBD1,CSVEYRGVYEQYF,TGCAGCGTTGAGTACAGGGGAGTCTACGAGCAGTACTTC
TRBV30,few,TRBJ2-1,NA,CAWSRGRDSYNEQFF,TGTGCCTGGAGTCGTGGCAGGGACTCCTACAATGAGCAGTTCTTC
TRBV28,few,TRBJ1-6,NA,CASSTAGSPLHF,TGTGCCAGCAGCACCGCCGGCTCACCCCTCCACTTT
TRBV30,NA,TRBJ2-7,NA,CAWADSKGATYEQYF,TGTGCCTGGGCGGACAGCAAAGGGGCCACCTACGAGCAGTACTTC
TRBV29-1,NA,TRBJ2-2,NA,CSGSAGGTGELFF,TGCAGCGGATCAGCAGGAGGCACCGGGGAGCTGTTTTTT
TRBV5-6,few,TRBJ2-2,NA,CASSVTSSNTGELFF,TGTGCCAGCAGCGTTACTAGTTCGAACACCGGGGAGCTGTTTTTT